The TCR beta chain described here comes from a study of T cells in Graves' hyperthyroidism and ophthalmopathy. Blood was obtained at the first hyperthyroidism diagnosis, which preceded any ophthalmopathy symptoms. As concerns this clonotype: A much more abundant neighbour one base away suggests this may be a read error.

TCR beta CDR3 region amplification was performed from RNA transcripts. RT-PCR in the first round (using the HTBI primer set) targeted the TCR CDR3. TCRdb reprocessed the multiplex PCR reads with MiXCR, giving one entry per CDR3 protein. This sample has under 750,000 distinct CDR3 sequences, with 18% found just once. This clonotype originated in a woman in her 50s with Graves' hyperthyroidism that later progressed to Graves' ophthalmopathy. Input material: blood.

CDR3 protein: CASVRIGGCGYTF. The CDR3 region has the DNA TGTGCCAGCGTCCGGATTGGAGGCTGTGGCTACACCTTC. The rearrangement joins TRBV12-3 or TRBV12-4 to TRBJ1-2; unclear D gene. Trimming removed 8 bases at V and 7 bases at J, with 17 bases between. The CDR3 covers 13 residues.